The rows below give T cell receptor beta chains drawn from one sample of a study of cytomegalovirus exposure and HLA in healthy donors. TCRdb keeps only in-frame clones here, not all; method: immunoSEQ multiplex PCR. The sample yields more than 55,000 clones, of which the top ten take up 5%. The sequencing input was PBMCs. The receptors here all came from a middle-aged woman in good health and CMV-seropositive. The CDR3 runs from the conserved cysteine through the conserved F or W. D genes are given only for firm matches. Clone sizes are given selectively: once, few, many, or a class where the clone is expanded.

v_call	d_call	j_call	clone_size	cdr3_nt	cdr3_aa
TRBV4-2	TRBD1	TRBJ2-7	NA	TGTGCCAGCAGCCAGGTAGACAGGGACAGCTCCTACGAGCAGTACTTC	CASSQVDRDSSYEQYF
TRBV9	TRBD2	TRBJ2-3	NA	TGTGCCAGCAGCGTAGGGCAATTAGCGGGAGATGCAGATACGCAGTATTTT	CASSVGQLAGDADTQYF
TRBV9	NA	TRBJ1-5	NA	TGTGCCAGCAGCGTAGCCGCCGGAGATCAGCCCCAGCATTTT	CASSVAAGDQPQHF
TRBV5-1	TRBD1	TRBJ2-5	NA	TGCGCCAGCAGCGGGACAGGACTCCAAGAGACCCAGTACTTC	CASSGTGLQETQYF
TRBV5-1	NA	TRBJ1-5	NA	TGCGCCAGCAGCTTGGAGGGGGGGGGAGGCAATCAGCCCCAGCATTTT	CASSLEGGGGNQPQHF
TRBV28	NA	TRBJ2-7	NA	TGTGCCAGCAGTCGAGGGTCCTTATACGAGCAGTACTTC	CASSRGSLYEQYF
TRBV5-4	NA	TRBJ2-1	NA	TGTGCCAGCAGCTTTAGCATAACCAGCGCTAATGAGCAGTTCTTC	CASSFSITSANEQFF
TRBV19	TRBD1	TRBJ2-7	NA	TGTGCCAGTAGTATAAACCGGGACAGGGCCAACGAGCAGTACTTC	CASSINRDRANEQYF
TRBV5-1	NA	TRBJ1-3	NA	TGCGCCAGCAGCTTTTCAGGGGACCTCTCTGGAAACACCATATATTTT	CASSFSGDLSGNTIYF
TRBV7-2	TRBD2	TRBJ2-1	NA	TGTGCCAGCAGCTTAGACGGGAGGGCCCCCCCGGATGAGCAGTTCTTC	CASSLDGRAPPDEQFF
TRBV6-5	TRBD2	TRBJ2-1	large	TGTGCCAGCAGGACCGGGACTAGCAATGAGCAGTTCTTC	CASRTGTSNEQFF
TRBV7-2	TRBD2	TRBJ2-7	NA	TGTGCCAGCAGCTTACCCCTCGGACTAGCGGGAGGGCCTTCCGAGCAGTACTTC	CASSLPLGLAGGPSEQYF
TRBV18	NA	TRBJ1-5	NA	TGTGCCAGCTCAATAGATTATAGCAATCAGCCCCAGCATTTT	CASSIDYSNQPQHF
TRBV18	NA	TRBJ2-3	NA	TGTGCCAGCTCACCTATCGGGAGCATGATGACAGATACGCAGTATTTT	CASSPIGSMMTDTQYF
TRBV7-3	TRBD1	TRBJ2-2	NA	TGTGCCAGCCTTGACAGGGGGAACACCGGGGAGCTGTTTTTT	CASLDRGNTGELFF
TRBV19	NA	TRBJ1-2	NA	TGTGCCAGTAGTATATTGTCAGGGGTTAACTATGGCTACACCTTC	CASSILSGVNYGYTF
TRBV6-5	NA	TRBJ1-1	NA	TGTGCCAGCAGTAGGGGGACGACTGAAGCTTTCTTT	CASSRGTTEAFF
TRBV7-8	NA	TRBJ1-6	NA	TGTGCCAGCAGCTTCCAGGGGATCACACCCCTCCACTTT	CASSFQGITPLHF
TRBV18	TRBD2	TRBJ2-3	NA	TGTGCCAGCTCAAGTAGCGGGAGCACAGATACGCAGTATTTT	CASSSSGSTDTQYF
TRBV10-2	TRBD1	TRBJ1-1	NA	TGCGCCAGCAGTCGACCGGGACAGGGCGTGAACACTGAAGCTTTCTTT	CASSRPGQGVNTEAFF
TRBV7-9	NA	TRBJ1-1	NA	TGTGCCAGCAGCTTAAGTCTGGAGGTGAACACTGAAGCTTTCTTT	CASSLSLEVNTEAFF
TRBV7-2	NA	TRBJ2-5	NA	TGTGCCAGCAGCTTAGTCGCAGGGCAGGGAGAGACCCAGTACTTC	CASSLVAGQGETQYF
TRBV15	TRBD2	TRBJ2-1	NA	TGTGCCACCAGCAGAGGGAGCGGGAGGGCCTACAATGAGCAGTTCTTC	CATSRGSGRAYNEQFF
TRBV19	TRBD1	TRBJ1-2	NA	TGTGCCAGTAGTCTCCTCAGGGGGTCGGATGGCTACACCTTC	CASSLLRGSDGYTF
TRBV7-8	NA	TRBJ1-2	NA	TGTGCCAGCAGCTCACAGGAGTCCTATGGCTACACCTTC	CASSSQESYGYTF
TRBV5-1	NA	TRBJ1-1	NA	TGCGCCAGCAGCTTGGGACAGGCCTTCCCAGAAGCTTTCTTT	CASSLGQAFPEAFF